A selection of T cell receptor beta chains follows, all from one sample in a study of blood T cell repertoires in COVID-19. Here immunoSEQ multiplex PCR was the method, and the copy in TCRdb shows in-frame clones only, minus some. The sample holds around 70,000 clones, more than 90% seen once. Material for sequencing was peripheral blood. The receptors here all came from a man aged 45-65 years with acute or convalescent COVID-19. CDR3s include the opening cysteine and the closing phenylalanine or tryptophan. The D gene is left open where the match is weak. The size field is filled for only some rows; it gives once, few, many or a size class.

NA TRBJ1-4 TRBV10-3 NA TGTGCCATCAGTGGGGGCCGCTCAACTAATGAAAAACTGTTTTTT CAISGGRSTNEKLFF
NA TRBJ1-4 TRBV7-2 NA TGTGCCAGCAGCTTAAGGAGGGCTGGGGCTAATGAAAAACTGTTTTTT CASSLRRAGANEKLFF
NA TRBJ2-1 TRBV5-6 TRBD2 TGTGCCAGCAGCTCCGGAGTAGCGGGGTTCTATGAGCAGTTCTTC CASSSGVAGFYEQFF
NA TRBJ2-1 TRBV28 NA TGTGCCAGCAGCCGCTCCCCGACTGGTGGTGAGCAGTTCTTC CASSRSPTGGEQFF
NA TRBJ2-2 TRBV4-3 NA TGCGCCAGCAGCCGAGAAATCCCAGGCCCCGGGGAGCTGTTTTTT CASSREIPGPGELFF
NA TRBJ1-5 TRBV19 TRBD1 TGTGCCAGTAGTATGGAGACAGGGGGCCATCAGCCCCAGCATTTT CASSMETGGHQPQHF
NA TRBJ1-1 TRBV12-1 NA TGTGCCAGCAGTTCTGGACAGTCGATGAACACTGAAGCTTTCTTT CASSSGQSMNTEAFF
NA TRBJ2-1 TRBV7-2 NA TGTGCCAGCAGCTCCGGGACTCTCAATGAGCAGTTCTTC CASSSGTLNEQFF
few TRBJ2-7 TRBV28 TRBD2 TGTGCCAGCAGCGTCGGGAGGGAGCAGTACTTC CASSVGREQYF
NA TRBJ1-2 TRBV5-1 NA TGCGCCAGCAGCTTGGGGTTAGCAGGGCCCCTTTATGGCTACACCTTC CASSLGLAGPLYGYTF
NA TRBJ1-6 TRBV28 TRBD1 TGTGCCAGCAGTGTCCGACCTCTCCGGGACAGTAACTCCTATAATTCACCCCTCCACTTT CASSVRPLRDSNSYNSPLHF
few TRBJ2-1 TRBV6-4 TRBD2 TGTGCCAGCAGTGGCGGGGGACCGAGCGCCAGAGAGCAGTTCTTC CASSGGGPSAREQFF
NA TRBJ1-1 TRBV28 NA TGTGCCAGCAGTCCCCCTAGCATGAACACTGAAGCTTTCTTT CASSPPSMNTEAFF
NA TRBJ2-1 TRBV9 TRBD2 TGTGCCAGCAGCGTGGGACTAGCGGGCTACAATGAGCAGTTCTTC CASSVGLAGYNEQFF
NA TRBJ2-6 TRBV14 NA TGTGCCAGCAGCCTGGTAGCTGGGGCCAACGTCCTGACTTTC CASSLVAGANVLTF
NA TRBJ2-2 TRBV9 TRBD2 TGTGCCAGCAGCGCCCAAGGGCTAGCGGGAGGGCCCGGGGAGCTGTTTTTT CASSAQGLAGGPGELFF
once TRBJ2-2 TRBV9 NA TGTGCCAGCAGCGTAGACGGGAGCCCCGGGGAGCTGTTTTTT CASSVDGSPGELFF
once TRBJ2-3 TRBV19 TRBD1 TGTGCCAGTAGTACTAATCCGGGACAGGGACAGCCAGATACGCAGTATTTT CASSTNPGQGQPDTQYF
NA TRBJ1-2 TRBV29-1 NA TGCAGCGTTGAAACCAGGTCTTACTATGGCTACACCTTC CSVETRSYYGYTF